A selection of T cell receptor beta chains follows, all from one sample in a study of blood T cell repertoires in COVID-19. Produced via immunoSEQ multiplex PCR; TCRdb's table is partial and in-frame only. Of about 170,000 clones in the sample, more than 80% were seen once. The source material was PBMCs or T cells enriched from blood (not recorded which). These receptors were collected from a man between 50 and 59 years old who had recovered from COVID-19. Both conserved end residues are part of each CDR3. Each record gives: V gene, J gene, D gene, clone size, CDR3 length, CDR3 DNA, CDR3 protein. A D gene is named only where the DNA matches it firmly. Size is omitted from some rows. Given values are once, few, many or a class for expanded clones.

v_gene: TRBV19
j_gene: TRBJ1-5
d_gene: TRBD1
abundance: -
len: 16
CDR3nt: TGTGCCAGTAGTATAGGGGGCAGGGGGCTCGATCAGCCCCAGCATTTT
CDR3aa: CASSIGGRGLDQPQHF

v_gene: TRBV15
j_gene: TRBJ1-2
d_gene: TRBD1
abundance: -
len: 16
CDR3nt: TGTGCCACCAGCCCTGAGGACAGGGCACGCAACTATGGCTACACCTTC
CDR3aa: CATSPEDRARNYGYTF

v_gene: TRBV7-9
j_gene: TRBJ1-4
d_gene: -
abundance: -
len: 16
CDR3nt: TGTGCCAGCAGCTTAGATCAGGCGGCAGGGGACGAAAAACTGTTTTTT
CDR3aa: CASSLDQAAGDEKLFF

v_gene: TRBV7-9
j_gene: TRBJ1-3
d_gene: -
abundance: -
len: 11
CDR3nt: TGTGCCAGCAGCCAAGCGTACACCATATATTTT
CDR3aa: CASSQAYTIYF

v_gene: TRBV7-3
j_gene: TRBJ1-2
d_gene: TRBD1
abundance: -
len: 15
CDR3nt: TGTGCCAGCAGCGAGACAGGGGGCTTGGGGTATGGCTACACCTTC
CDR3aa: CASSETGGLGYGYTF

v_gene: TRBV7-9
j_gene: TRBJ2-5
d_gene: TRBD2
abundance: -
len: 14
CDR3nt: TGTGCCAGCGTTAGCGGGGGGCCTGAAGAGACCCAGTACTTC
CDR3aa: CASVSGGPEETQYF

v_gene: TRBV4-1
j_gene: TRBJ2-3
d_gene: TRBD2
abundance: -
len: 16
CDR3nt: TGCGCCAGCAGGGAACGCTCGGGGGGGAGCACAGATACGCAGTATTTT
CDR3aa: CASRERSGGSTDTQYF

v_gene: TRBV18
j_gene: TRBJ2-7
d_gene: TRBD1
abundance: -
len: 15
CDR3nt: TGTGCCAGCTCACCACCGGGACAGGGAGGTAACGAGCAGTACTTC
CDR3aa: CASSPPGQGGNEQYF

v_gene: TRBV24-1
j_gene: TRBJ1-1
d_gene: -
abundance: -
len: 15
CDR3nt: TGTGCCACCAGTGATTCCGGCGGCACGAAGGCTGAAGCTTTCTTT
CDR3aa: CATSDSGGTKAEAFF

v_gene: TRBV18
j_gene: TRBJ2-3
d_gene: TRBD2
abundance: -
len: 15
CDR3nt: TGTGCCAGCTCACCACCGCTAGCGGGGACAGATACGCAGTATTTT
CDR3aa: CASSPPLAGTDTQYF

v_gene: TRBV6-2/TRBV6-3
j_gene: TRBJ1-5
d_gene: -
abundance: -
len: 18
CDR3nt: TGTGCCAGCAGTTCCGCCGGGGGGGGGACATATAGCAATCAGCCCCAGCATTTT
CDR3aa: CASSSAGGGTYSNQPQHF

v_gene: TRBV5-1
j_gene: TRBJ2-1
d_gene: TRBD2
abundance: -
len: 14
CDR3nt: TGCGCCAGCAGCTTAAGCGGGGGGGCCAATGAGCAGTTCTTC
CDR3aa: CASSLSGGANEQFF

v_gene: TRBV5-1
j_gene: TRBJ2-1
d_gene: TRBD2
abundance: -
len: 15
CDR3nt: TGCGCCAGCAGCTTGGGGCTAGCGGAGTACAATGAGCAGTTCTTC
CDR3aa: CASSLGLAEYNEQFF

v_gene: TRBV6-2/TRBV6-3
j_gene: TRBJ1-2
d_gene: -
abundance: -
len: 15
CDR3nt: TGTGCCAGCAGTATCGGACAGCTACAGAACTATGGCTACACCTTC
CDR3aa: CASSIGQLQNYGYTF

v_gene: TRBV9
j_gene: TRBJ2-6
d_gene: -
abundance: -
len: 16
CDR3nt: TGTGCCAGCAGCGTAGTAAGGGGCTCTGGGGCCAACGTCCTGACTTTC
CDR3aa: CASSVVRGSGANVLTF

v_gene: TRBV19
j_gene: TRBJ2-3
d_gene: TRBD2
abundance: -
len: 14
CDR3nt: TGTGCCAGTAGCGCCAGCGGGGCCGCAGATACGCAGTATTTT
CDR3aa: CASSASGAADTQYF

v_gene: TRBV29-1
j_gene: TRBJ2-1
d_gene: TRBD1
abundance: once
len: 12
CDR3nt: TGCAGCGTTGAAGAGGACAGGGGAGAGCAGTTCTTC
CDR3aa: CSVEEDRGEQFF

v_gene: TRBV5-1
j_gene: TRBJ1-2
d_gene: TRBD1
abundance: -
len: 15
CDR3nt: TGCGCCAGCAGCTTGCGGGGACAGGGCGGCTATGGCTACACCTTC
CDR3aa: CASSLRGQGGYGYTF

v_gene: TRBV10-3
j_gene: TRBJ1-1
d_gene: -
abundance: -
len: 13
CDR3nt: TGTGCCATCAAAGGCCCAGGGAACACTGAAGCTTTCTTT
CDR3aa: CAIKGPGNTEAFF

v_gene: TRBV4-3
j_gene: TRBJ2-3
d_gene: -
abundance: -
len: 15
CDR3nt: TGCGCCAGCAGCCCTCTAACCTCAGGGACAGATACGCAGTATTTT
CDR3aa: CASSPLTSGTDTQYF

v_gene: TRBV2
j_gene: TRBJ1-1
d_gene: TRBD1
abundance: -
len: 14
CDR3nt: TGTGCCAGCAGGGGCGACAGGGTTTACACTGAAGCTTTCTTT
CDR3aa: CASRGDRVYTEAFF

v_gene: TRBV3-1/TRBV3-2
j_gene: TRBJ2-7
d_gene: -
abundance: -
len: 16
CDR3nt: TGTGCCAGCAGCCCAGGTTGGGAGCGCGCCGTCTTGGAGCAGTACTTC
CDR3aa: CASSPGWERAVLEQYF

v_gene: TRBV24-1
j_gene: TRBJ2-2
d_gene: TRBD1
abundance: -
len: 13
CDR3nt: TGTGCCACCAGTGACCGGGACAGGGGGGAGCTGTTTTTT
CDR3aa: CATSDRDRGELFF

v_gene: TRBV7-2
j_gene: TRBJ2-3
d_gene: -
abundance: -
len: 13
CDR3nt: TGTGCCAGCAGCTTAGGCGGCACAGATACGCAGTATTTT
CDR3aa: CASSLGGTDTQYF

v_gene: TRBV3-1/TRBV3-2
j_gene: TRBJ2-3
d_gene: TRBD1
abundance: -
len: 17
CDR3nt: TGTGCCAGCAGCCAAGTTTCGAAGGGGGCCCACACAGATACGCAGTATTTT
CDR3aa: CASSQVSKGAHTDTQYF

v_gene: TRBV7-8
j_gene: TRBJ1-2
d_gene: -
abundance: -
len: 15
CDR3nt: TGTGCCAGCAGCAAAACTACAGGGAGAAACTATGGCTACACCTTC
CDR3aa: CASSKTTGRNYGYTF

v_gene: TRBV5-6
j_gene: TRBJ1-1
d_gene: -
abundance: -
len: 14
CDR3nt: TGTGCCAGCAGCTGGGGACAAGGGTCCACTGAAGCTTTCTTT
CDR3aa: CASSWGQGSTEAFF